Below are 9 T cell receptor beta chains sequenced from a single sample in a study of T cell responses to AZD1222 COVID-19 vaccine. Profiled with immunoSEQ multiplex PCR; TCRdb holds only in-frame clones, not every one. Among roughly 100,000 clones, around nine tenths were seen once, and the ten largest hold roughly 3.5%. Sequencing was performed on peripheral blood, taken on day 0 of AZD1222 vaccination. All receptors derive from an adult in good health.

This chain links TRBV15 with TRBJ1-6; D is unresolved. In germline, CDR1 is LNHNV, CDR2 YYDKDF (reference sequence). The V end lost 5 bases, the J end lost 10 bases, and 15 bases lay between the germline ends. The CDR3 spans 14 residues. The CDR3: CATSPRRVWSPLHF. The CDR3 coding sequence is TGTGCCACCAGCCCCCGAAGGGTATGGTCACCCCTCCACTTT. Full variable domain (remainder filled in from reference TRBV15 and TRBJ1-6): DAMVIQNPRYQVTQFGKPVTLSCSQTLNHNVMYWYQQKSSQAPKLLFHYYDKDFNNEADTPDNFQSRRPNTSFCFLDIRSPGLGDTAMYLCATSPRRVWSPLHFGNGTRLTVT.

This chain links TRBV5-4 with TRBJ2-1; the match to TRBD2 covers 9 bases. CDR1 is SGHNT and CDR2 is YYREEE in the germline V gene (reference sequence). This CDR3 has 16 residues. The V segment lost 0 bases and the J segment 3 bases; nucleotides outside the gene matches: 4. Here the CDR3 reads CASSLGGTSNYNEQFF. For the CDR3, the DNA is TGTGCCAGCAGCTTGGGCGGGACTAGCAACTACAATGAGCAGTTCTTC.

The chain has TRBV28 and TRBJ1-6; D is ambiguous. V shed 6 bases and J shed 2 bases, with 8 bases lying between them. This CDR3 is 14 amino acids long. CDR1 and CDR2 from the germline V gene are MDHEN and SYDVKM. DNA of the CDR3: TGTGCCAGCAGGCCGACACCCTATAATTCACCCCTCCACTTT. Amino acids: CASRPTPYNSPLHF.

The rearrangement joins TRBV2 to TRBJ1-1; 10 bases map to TRBD1. Germline-derived CDR1 and CDR2 are SNHLY and FYNNEI. V lost 4 bases to trimming and J lost 5 bases; unmatched junction nucleotides: 4. The CDR3 spans 14 residues. The CDR3 reads CASSGDRGMTEAFF. CDR3 in DNA: TGTGCCAGCAGTGGGGACAGGGGAATGACTGAAGCTTTCTTT.

The chain is built from TRBV7-8 and TRBJ2-7; the D is unclear. Trimming stripped 5 bases from V and 2 bases from J, with 4 bases between. CDR3 size: 11 residues. CDR1 is SGHVS and CDR2 is FQNEAQ in the germline V gene. CDR3 loop: CASSLTYEQYF. Written as DNA, the CDR3 is TGTGCCAGCAGCCTAACCTACGAGCAGTACTTC. The whole variable domain, filled in from reference TRBV7-8 and TRBJ2-7, reads GAGVSQSPRYKVAKRGQDVALRCDPISGHVSLFWYQQALGQGPEFLTYFQNEAQLDKSGLPSDRFFAERPEGSVSTLKIQRTQQEDSAVYLCASSLTYEQYFGPGTRLTVT.

CDR3 region: CASSVGGTGYEQYF. The CDR3 DNA reads as TGTGCCAGCAGCGTAGGAGGGACAGGTTACGAGCAGTACTTC. The chain carries TRBV9 and TRBJ2-7; 8 bases are shared with TRBD1. The CDR3 sequence is 14 residues long. The V segment lost 0 bases and the J segment 4 bases; nucleotides outside the gene matches: 3. Germline-derived CDR1 and CDR2 are SGDLS and YYNGEE.

The chain carries TRBV11-2 and TRBJ1-6; D is unresolved. CDR1 and CDR2 from the germline V gene are SGHAT and FQNNGV. The V end was cut by 4 bases, the J end by 7 bases, with 11 bases between. This CDR3 contains 14 residues. The CDR3 sequence is CASSSAGGNSPLHF. The CDR3, as DNA: TGTGCCAGCAGCTCAGCGGGCGGGAATTCACCCCTCCACTTT.

The chain couples TRBV7-2 to TRBJ1-5; a weak D match, TRBD1 (5 bases). The V gene lost 5 bases and the J gene lost 0 bases, with 11 bases spanning the gap. The CDR3 contains 15 residues. CDR1 is SGHTA, CDR2 FQGNSA, per germline. The CDR3 DNA sequence: TGTGCCAGCAGCCCCCGGACAAATAGCAATCAGCCCCAGCATTTT. Encoded protein: CASSPRTNSNQPQHF.

This clone was observed a few times. The chain combines TRBV7-3 with TRBJ1-2; 7 nucleotides match TRBD1. V lost 6 bases and J lost 4; bases outside the gene matches: 8. The CDR3 length is 14 residues. The germline V gene encodes CDR1 SGHTA and CDR2 FQGTGA. The chain's CDR3 is CASSRQGGAYGYTF. The CDR3, as DNA: TGTGCCAGCAGTCGACAGGGTGGCGCCTATGGCTACACCTTC.